The entry that follows covers one T cell receptor beta chain sequence. Its cognate antigen is unknown. The data were obtained in a study of T cell repertoires in cytomegalovirus infection. TCRdb reprocessed the reads with MiXCR, giving one entry per CDR3 protein. Of a few hundred thousand distinct CDR3 sequences in the sample, over 35% were seen once. Study-wide results and limits: HLA-C-restricted CMV clonotypes gave the most frequent clonotype in two of eight donors.

The length of the CDR3 is 15 residues. The V and J ends lost 3 bases and 4 bases, in that order; junction bases with no gene match: 8. CDR1 is MGHRA, CDR2 YSYEKL, per germline. The specimen comprised cultured PBMCs, sampled from culture after CMV antigen stimulation. The V gene is TRBV4-1, the J gene TRBJ2-7, with 8 bases lining up with TRBD1. This receptor was identified in a human donor in good health (CMV status not recorded). Some clones in this sample may be carry-over from other donors' samples. CDR3 bases: TGCGCCAGCAGCCATCAGGACAGGGAAAGATACGAGCAGTACTTC. This encodes CASSHQDRERYEQYF.